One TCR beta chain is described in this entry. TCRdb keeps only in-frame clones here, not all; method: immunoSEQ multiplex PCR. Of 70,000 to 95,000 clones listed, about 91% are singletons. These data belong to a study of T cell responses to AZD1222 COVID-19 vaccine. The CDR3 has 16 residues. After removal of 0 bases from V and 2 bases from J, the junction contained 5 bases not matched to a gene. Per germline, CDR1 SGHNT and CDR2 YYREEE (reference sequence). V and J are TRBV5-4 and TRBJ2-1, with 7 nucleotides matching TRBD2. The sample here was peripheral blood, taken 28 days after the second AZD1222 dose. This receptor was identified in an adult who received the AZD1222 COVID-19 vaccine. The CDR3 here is CASSLDGGRAYNEQFF. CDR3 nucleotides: TGTGCCAGCAGCTTGGATGGCGGGAGAGCCTACAATGAGCAGTTCTTC.